This TCR beta chain was recovered during a study of cytomegalovirus exposure and HLA in healthy donors. PCR employed 60 Vbeta and 13 Jbeta primers. Only in-frame clones appear in the TCRdb table, and some are missing; sequencing was by immunoSEQ multiplex PCR. The sample spans about 42,000 clones; the ten largest clones claim 1% to 1.5%. A word on this clone: No antigen is known for it.

This CDR3 is 15 amino acids long. CDR1 and CDR2 (germline): LGHNA, YSLEER. With 1 base removed from V and 2 bases from J, the gap between germline ends came to 10 bases. Study-level results: V- and J-gene trimming of TCR beta was linked (in a later analysis) to a missense DCLRE1C variant.

V and J are TRBV4-3 and TRBJ2-3, with unresolved D. This clonotype originated in a man aged 25-40 years in good health and CMV-seronegative. Sequenced sample: PBMCs. The CDR3 sequence is CASSQVTDNTDTQYF. The CDR3 DNA reads TGCGCCAGCAGCCAAGTAACAGATAACACAGATACGCAGTATTTT.